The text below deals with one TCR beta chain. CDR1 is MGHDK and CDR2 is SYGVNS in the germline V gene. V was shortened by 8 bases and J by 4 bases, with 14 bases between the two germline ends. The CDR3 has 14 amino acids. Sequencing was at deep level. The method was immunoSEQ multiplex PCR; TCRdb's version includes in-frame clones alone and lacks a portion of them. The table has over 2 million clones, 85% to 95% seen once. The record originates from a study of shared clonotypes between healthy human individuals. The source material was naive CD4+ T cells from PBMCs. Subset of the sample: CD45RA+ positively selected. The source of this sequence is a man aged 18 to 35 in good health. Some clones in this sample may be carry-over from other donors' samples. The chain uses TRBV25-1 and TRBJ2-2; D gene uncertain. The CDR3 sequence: CASVGTGPTGELFF. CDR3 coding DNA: TGTGCCAGCGTCGGTACGGGTCCCACCGGGGAGCTGTTTTTT. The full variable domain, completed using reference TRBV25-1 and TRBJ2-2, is EADIYQTPRYLVIGTGKKITLECSQTMGHDKMYWYQQDPGMELHLIHYSYGVNSTEKGDLSSESTVSRIRTEHFPLTLESARPSHTSQYLCASVGTGPTGELFFGEGSRLTVL.